The 20 T cell receptor beta chains below were found in one sample sequenced in a study of OX40 agonist ivuxolimab in advanced cancers. The repertoire was sequenced with immunoSEQ multiplex PCR; TCRdb's copy has only in-frame clones and lacks some. The sample holds 70,000 to 95,000 clones, roughly 92% seen once. This material consisted of CD4+ or CD8+ T cells sorted from blood, taken in a trial of the OX40 agonist ivuxolimab. The origin of the receptors is an adult with an advanced solid tumor such as melanoma, head and neck, liver or kidney cancer.

Written as DNA, the CDR3 is TGTGCCAGCAGCCCGACAGGGAAGGGTGAGCAGTTCTTC. Translating it yields CASSPTGKGEQFF. The chain links TRBV6-5 to TRBJ2-1; TRBD1 matches 7 bases. The V gene end was trimmed by 6 bases and the J gene end by 9 bases; junction bases not matched to a gene: 8. The germline CDR1 and CDR2 sequences are MNHEY and SVGAGI. This CDR3 is 13 amino acids long.

The chain uses TRBV6-1 and TRBJ2-6, with 8 bases fitting TRBD1. Germline CDR1 is MNHNS and CDR2 is SASEGT. Trimming removed 11 bases from V and 2 bases from J; junction bases left unmatched: 5. The CDR3 consists of 14 residues. The CDR3 DNA reads TGTGCCGGGCAGGGGGCGGCTGGGGCCAACGTCCTGACTTTC. It encodes CAGQGAAGANVLTF.

The rearrangement joins TRBV28 to TRBJ1-1, with 9 bases aligning to TRBD1. The CDR3 extends over 16 amino acids. Germline values: CDR1 MDHEN, CDR2 SYDVKM. V lost 4 bases to trimming and J lost 1 base; unmatched junction nucleotides: 7. The CDR3 here is CASSSPGQGPNTEAFF. The CDR3, as DNA: TGTGCCAGCAGTTCCCCGGGACAGGGACCGAACACTGAAGCTTTCTTT.

This sequence joins TRBV5-5 and TRBJ2-5; TRBD1 aligns across 7 bases. Germline assignment: CDR1 SGHKS and CDR2 YYEKEE (reference sequence). The CDR3 length is 16 residues. The trim removed 1 base at V and 2 bases at J, leaving 8 bases unmatched. CDR3 DNA: TGTGCCAGCAGCTTGAGGACAGGCAGTGGGCAAGAGACCCAGTACTTC. It translates to CASSLRTGSGQETQYF.

This chain uses TRBV25-1 with TRBJ2-3, with TRBD2 identical over 11 bases. CDR3 length: 15 amino acids. The trim removed 11 bases at V and 4 bases at J, leaving 11 bases unmatched. Per germline, CDR1 MGHDK and CDR2 SYGVNS. The DNA of the CDR3 is TGTGCCGCTAGCGGGAGGCCCTCTTCATCAGATACGCAGTATTTT. This translates into CAASGRPSSSDTQYF.

The CDR3: CASSVGTLIREDTF. The CDR3 nucleotides are TGTGCCAGCAGTGTCGGGACCCTTATTAGGGAGGACACCTTC. V usage is TRBV28 and J usage is TRBJ1-2; tentatively, D is TRBD1 (5 bases). Deletions cut 5 bases from V and 12 bases from J, with 22 bases between. The germline CDR1 and CDR2 sequences are MDHEN and SYDVKM. The CDR3 is 14 residues long.

The chain recombines TRBV7-9 with TRBJ2-5; D is perhaps TRBD1 (6 bases). The CDR3 totals 19 residues. CDR1 SEHNR and CDR2 FQNEAQ come from the germline V gene (reference sequence). Trimming took 2 bases from V and 2 from J, leaving 24 bases between them. The CDR3 sequence is CASSLRLSLFRTAQETQYF. CDR3 in DNA: TGTGCCAGCAGCTTAAGGCTTTCGCTTTTCCGGACAGCACAAGAGACCCAGTACTTC.

The chain recombines TRBV6-6 with TRBJ2-5; 10 bases agree with TRBD2. The length of the CDR3 is 16 residues. V shed 5 bases and J 4 bases; nucleotides not matched to a gene: 10. Looked up from germline, CDR1 is MNHNY and CDR2 is SVGAGI (reference sequence). CDR3 coding DNA: TGTGCCAGCAGTCCCAATAGCGGGAGGAGGAGAGAGACCCAGTACTTC. Its protein product is CASSPNSGRRRETQYF.

The CDR3 coding sequence is TGTGCCAGCAGCGTCTCTAGCGGGACCTACGAGCAGTACTTC. It codes for CASSVSSGTYEQYF. The chain employs TRBV9 and TRBJ2-7, with TRBD2 matching 9 bases. Trimming removed 2 bases from V and 2 bases from J; junction bases left unmatched: 2. The CDR3 contains 14 residues. Germline CDR1 is SGDLS and CDR2 is YYNGEE.

The chain recombines TRBV6-1 with TRBJ2-3; weak D call: TRBD1 (5 bases). The V and J ends lost 8 bases and 0 bases respectively, with 9 bases between them. CDR3 length: 13 amino acids. Germline-derived CDR1 and CDR2 are MNHNS and SASEGT. The CDR3: CASRQGSTDTQYF. CDR3 nucleotides: TGTGCCAGCCGGCAGGGTAGCACAGATACGCAGTATTTT.

The CDR3 nucleotides are TGTGCCAGCAGTGAGCAGGGGTTAATAACAGATACGCAGTATTTT. Translating gives CASSEQGLITDTQYF. The V and J genes are TRBV2 and TRBJ2-3, with a possible D match to TRBD1 (6 bases). V lost 3 bases to trimming and J lost 3 bases, with 13 bases between them. Germline CDR1 is SNHLY and CDR2 is FYNNEI. The CDR3 has 15 amino acids.

The chain carries TRBV6-1 and TRBJ2-1, with 12 bases matching TRBD2. The ends lost 6 bases at V and 7 bases at J; junction bases unmatched: 7. CDR1 is MNHNS, CDR2 SASEGT, per germline. The CDR3 extends over 15 amino acids. Here the CDR3 reads CASRGLAGTKNEQFF. The CDR3 nucleotides are TGTGCCAGCAGGGGACTAGCGGGTACTAAGAATGAGCAGTTCTTC.

V and J are TRBV6-5 and TRBJ1-1; 8 bases are shared with TRBD1. The V segment lost 7 bases and the J segment 7 bases; nucleotides outside the gene matches: 8. Germline V gene data show CDR1 as MNHEY and CDR2 as SVGAGI. The CDR3 is 13 residues long. The CDR3 is CASIGQGFGEAFF. The CDR3 coding sequence is TGTGCCAGCATCGGACAGGGCTTTGGTGAAGCTTTCTTT.

This clone is a singleton in its sample. The CDR3 is CASNPRGGDTQYF. Here the CDR3 DNA reads TGTGCCAGCAACCCAAGAGGGGGGGATACGCAGTATTTT. J is TRBJ2-3 and V is TRBV2; the D call may be TRBD1 or TRBD2 (6 bases each). Germline values: CDR1 SNHLY, CDR2 FYNNEI. The V end lost 7 bases, the J end lost 6 bases, and 14 bases lay between the germline ends. This CDR3 is 13 amino acids long.

This clone occurred once. This sequence joins TRBV14 and TRBJ1-1; TRBD1 aligns across 11 bases. From germline, CDR1 is SGHDN and CDR2 FVKESK. The CDR3 totals 15 residues. J gave up 5 bases and V 4 bases, and 6 bases lay outside the gene matches. CDR3 residues: CASSPLGTGGTEAFF. The CDR3 bases are TGTGCCAGCAGCCCCCTTGGGACAGGGGGGACTGAAGCTTTCTTT.

CDR3 residues: CASSRLNNEQFF. The DNA for the CDR3 is TGTGCCAGCAGCAGGCTCAACAATGAGCAGTTCTTC. The chain recombines TRBV6-6 with TRBJ2-1; D gene unclear. There are 12 residues in the CDR3. Germline V gene lookup returns CDR1 MNHNY and CDR2 SVGAGI (reference sequence). V was clipped by 6 bases and J by 5 bases, with 8 bases between them.

The chain links TRBV6-1 to TRBJ2-7, with 8 bases that match TRBD1. This CDR3 has 14 amino acids. Germline CDR1 reads MNHNS; CDR2 reads SASEGT. J was trimmed by 5 bases and V by 2 bases; bases with no gene match: 5. In nucleotides, the CDR3 is TGTGCCAGCAGTGAACAGGGGGCAGTCAACGAGCAGTACTTC. This sequence encodes CASSEQGAVNEQYF.

The rearrangement joins TRBV6-6 to TRBJ2-2; 7 bases are shared with TRBD2. The CDR3 is 16 amino acids. V shed 0 bases, J shed 1 base, and the junction held 2 bases outside the gene matches. CDR1 is MNHNY and CDR2 is SVGAGI in the germline V gene (reference sequence). The CDR3 nucleotides read TGTGCCAGCAGTTACTCGGTAGCGGGGAACACCGGGGAGCTGTTTTTT. Amino acids: CASSYSVAGNTGELFF.

This sequence joins TRBV6-5 and TRBJ1-4, with D hard to call. Germline V gene data show CDR1 as MNHEY and CDR2 as SVGAGI. This CDR3 contains 15 residues. V was pared by 6 bases and J by 0 bases, with 11 bases between. The CDR3 bases are TGTGCCAGCAGCCCCGGGTTCGCAACTAATGAAAAACTGTTTTTT. Encoded protein: CASSPGFATNEKLFF.

This chain joins TRBV19 and TRBJ2-3; maybe TRBD2 (6 bases). CDR1 is LNHDA and CDR2 is SQIVND in the germline V gene (reference sequence). V lost 7 bases, J lost 0 bases, and 17 bases lay in between. This CDR3 spans 16 amino acids. The CDR3 reads CASTTVAAFSTDTQYF. The CDR3 nucleotides are TGTGCCAGTACCACCGTAGCGGCCTTTAGCACAGATACGCAGTATTTT.